This T cell receptor beta chain was obtained from a study of T cell changes during pregnancy in multiple sclerosis. The CDR3 runs to 17 residues. CDR1 and CDR2 (germline): SGHAT, FQDESV (reference sequence). V lost 6 bases, J lost 9 bases, and 11 bases stayed unmatched. Produced via immunoSEQ multiplex PCR; TCRdb's table is partial and in-frame only. This sample has around 50,000 clones, with approximately 92% found just once. The chain couples TRBV11-1 to TRBJ2-1; 16 bases align to TRBD2. The input for sequencing was CD8+ T cells from peripheral blood mononuclear cells, taken in the second trimester of pregnancy. The origin of this receptor is a female donor with multiple sclerosis, enrolled in a pregnancy study. Here the CDR3 reads CASSPPGTSGGASEQFF. Here the CDR3 DNA reads TGTGCCAGCAGTCCCCCCGGGACTAGCGGGGGGGCGAGTGAGCAGTTCTTC.